Below are 19 T cell receptor beta chains sequenced from a single sample in a study of shared clonotypes between healthy human individuals. Assay used: immunoSEQ multiplex PCR; TCRdb lists only in-frame clones, some missing. The table includes some 2.3 million clones, 93% detected once. Sequencing used naive CD4+ T cells from PBMCs. Stated subset: CD45RA+ positively selected. Source of these receptors: a man aged 18 to 29 in good health. Some clones in this sample may be carry-over from other donors' samples.

J is TRBJ2-1 and V is TRBV19, with 8 bases matching TRBD2. The junction had 13 bases not matched to a gene; V was cut back by 3 bases and J by 12 bases. This CDR3 is built from 15 residues. Looked up from germline, CDR1 is LNHDA and CDR2 is SQIVND (reference sequence). CDR3 loop: CASSIGLAGNGVQFF. The CDR3 DNA reads as TGTGCCAGTAGTATCGGTCTAGCGGGTAACGGGGTGCAGTTCTTC.

The CDR3 spells CASSVGSGRIQETQYF. DNA for the CDR3: TGTGCCAGCAGCGTTGGTAGCGGGAGGATCCAAGAGACCCAGTACTTC. The V gene is TRBV9, the J gene TRBJ2-5; 10 bases are shared with TRBD2. V trimming: 2 bases; J trimming: 1 base; junction bases outside the gene matches: 5. CDR1 is SGDLS and CDR2 is YYNGEE in the germline V gene. The CDR3 contains 16 residues.

The gene calls are TRBV7-2 and TRBJ2-7, with D maybe TRBD2 (6 bases). V lost 5 bases, J lost 5 bases, and 22 bases lay in between. The CDR3 consists of 16 residues. Germline V lookup: CDR1 SGHTA, CDR2 FQGNSA. CDR3 nucleotide sequence: TGTGCCAGCAGCCCCCCCGGGGGTCGGAGGCCAGACGAGCAGTACTTC. It translates to CASSPPGGRRPDEQYF.

V usage is TRBV2 and J usage is TRBJ2-1; D is undetermined. The CDR3 totals 14 residues. From germline, CDR1 is SNHLY and CDR2 FYNNEI. Trimming stripped 8 bases from V and 0 bases from J, with 11 bases between. CDR3 coding DNA: TGTGCCAGCGCGGCGGATAGCTCCTACAATGAGCAGTTCTTC. Translating it yields CASAADSSYNEQFF.

This chain links TRBV11-2 with TRBJ2-1, with D unresolved. The V gene's germline CDR1 is SGHAT and CDR2 FQNNGV. The V gene lost 3 bases and the J gene lost 3 bases, with 12 bases spanning the gap. The CDR3 contains 15 residues. The chain's CDR3 is CASSFTETNYNEQFF. The CDR3 nucleotides read TGTGCCAGCAGCTTTACGGAAACAAACTACAATGAGCAGTTCTTC. Based on the CDR3 plus reference TRBV11-2 and TRBJ2-1, the full variable domain is EAGVAQSPRYKIIEKRQSVAFWCNPISGHATLYWYQQILGQGPKLLIQFQNNGVVDDSQLPKDRFSAERLKGVDSTLKIQPAKLEDSAVYLCASSFTETNYNEQFFGPGTRLTVL.

J is TRBJ2-3 and V is TRBV7-8, with 7 bases identical to TRBD2. The CDR3 is 12 amino acids. V shed 9 bases and J 1 base; nucleotides not matched to a gene: 1. From germline, CDR1 is SGHVS and CDR2 FQNEAQ. CDR3 DNA sequence: TGTGCCAGTACTAGCGGCACAGATACGCAGTATTTT. Protein product: CASTSGTDTQYF. Drawing the rest from reference TRBV7-8 and TRBJ2-3, the complete variable domain is GAGVSQSPRYKVAKRGQDVALRCDPISGHVSLFWYQQALGQGPEFLTYFQNEAQLDKSGLPSDRFFAERPEGSVSTLKIQRTQQEDSAVYLCASTSGTDTQYFGPGTRLTVL.

This chain uses TRBV28 with TRBJ2-1, with 7 bases identical to TRBD2. CDR3 length: 15 residues. With 5 bases clipped from V and 8 bases from J, the junction kept 12 bases outside the gene matches. The germline CDR1 and CDR2 sequences are MDHEN and SYDVKM. The CDR3 is CASSTTSVAEDEQFF. CDR3 nucleotides: TGTGCCAGCAGTACCACTAGCGTTGCCGAAGATGAGCAGTTCTTC.

The gene calls are TRBV6-5 and TRBJ1-5, with D possibly being TRBD1 (6 bases). This CDR3 is built from 14 residues. CDR1 and CDR2 (germline): MNHEY, SVGAGI. Trimming shortened V by 5 bases and J by 0 bases, and 8 bases separated the two germline ends. The CDR3 protein is CASSIRGSNQPQHF. CDR3 sequence (DNA): TGTGCCAGCAGTATCAGGGGTAGCAATCAGCCCCAGCATTTT.

The gene calls are TRBV25-1 and TRBJ1-2, with D unclear. CDR3 size: 14 residues. V lost 3 bases and J 1 base, leaving 9 bases between the germline ends. CDR1 MGHDK and CDR2 SYGVNS come from the germline V gene. CDR3 DNA: TGTGCCAGCAGTGATCCGTCAGTTAACTATGGCTACACCTTC. It is translated as CASSDPSVNYGYTF.

The gene calls are TRBV7-6 and TRBJ2-5, with 11 bases that match TRBD2. The CDR3 has 15 amino acids. The V gene's germline CDR1 is SGHVS and CDR2 FNYEAQ. V was pared by 4 bases and J by 5 bases, with 6 bases of the junction left unmatched. CDR3 in amino acids: CASSSKLAGAETQYF. For the CDR3, the DNA is TGTGCCAGCAGCTCAAAACTAGCGGGAGCGGAGACCCAGTACTTC.

The V gene is TRBV27, the J gene TRBJ1-2; 7 bases match TRBD1. Germline CDR1 MNHEY, CDR2 SMNVEV (reference sequence). CDR3 length equals 15 residues. V shed 6 bases, J shed 2 bases, and the junction held 9 bases outside the gene matches. The CDR3 DNA reads TGTGCCAGCAGACGATTCATACAGGGGAACTATGGCTACACCTTC. Protein: CASRRFIQGNYGYTF.

The chain combines TRBV30 with TRBJ2-5, with 8 bases matching TRBD1. The V and J ends lost 1 base and 4 bases, in that order; junction bases with no gene match: 2. The germline V gene has CDR1 GTSNPN and CDR2 SVGIG (reference sequence). This CDR3 has 13 residues. This CDR3 reads CAWSEQGVETQYF. The CDR3 bases are TGTGCCTGGAGTGAACAGGGGGTAGAGACCCAGTACTTC. The full variable domain, with the rest looked up from reference TRBV30 and TRBJ2-5, is SQTIHQWPATLVQPVGSPLSLECTVEGTSNPNLYWYRQAAGRGLQLLFYSVGIGQISSEVPQNLSASRPQDRQFILSSKKLLLSDSGFYLCAWSEQGVETQYFGPGTRLLVL.

The genes are TRBV4-3 and TRBJ2-1, with 10 bases lining up with TRBD2. The germline CDR1 and CDR2 sequences are LGHNA and YSLEER. Germline trimming cut 4 bases from V and 8 bases from J; bases unmatched to any gene: 8. The CDR3 loop spans 15 amino acids. The chain's CDR3 is CASSRASGSWDEQFF. CDR3 DNA sequence: TGCGCCAGCAGCCGGGCTAGCGGGAGTTGGGATGAGCAGTTCTTC.

Comment on this clone: The same CDR3 can be traced to other DNA sequences in this sample. The V call is TRBV7-3, the J call TRBJ2-6; no reliable D call. V was trimmed by 5 bases and J by 0 bases, leaving 5 bases between them. The CDR3 contains 14 residues. Germline V gene data show CDR1 as SGHTA and CDR2 as FQGTGA. The CDR3 DNA is TGTGCCAGCAGCCCCTCCTCTGGGGCCAACGTCCTGACTTTC. This encodes CASSPSSGANVLTF.

This rearrangement joins TRBV15 to TRBJ2-1, with D unclear. Germline-derived CDR1 and CDR2 are LNHNV and YYDKDF (reference sequence). CDR3 length: 15 residues. V was pared by 1 base and J by 4 bases, with 11 bases between. The CDR3 is CATSRAKTTYNEQFF. CDR3 in DNA: TGTGCCACCAGCAGAGCGAAGACAACTTACAATGAGCAGTTCTTC.

This chain connects TRBV2 to TRBJ2-5, with D perhaps TRBD1 or TRBD2 (5 bases each). CDR3 size: 15 residues. V was clipped by 6 bases and J by 6 bases, with 20 bases between them. Germline V lookup: CDR1 SNHLY, CDR2 FYNNEI. This CDR3 reads CASRATGTPTKTQYF. CDR3 in DNA: TGTGCCAGCAGGGCTACCGGGACCCCGACAAAGACCCAGTACTTC. The whole variable domain, filled in from reference TRBV2 and TRBJ2-5, reads EPEVTQTPSHQVTQMGQEVILRCVPISNHLYFYWYRQILGQKVEFLVSFYNNEISEKSEIFDDQFSVERPDGSNFTLKIRSTKLEDSAMYFCASRATGTPTKTQYFGPGTRLLVL.

This sequence joins TRBV7-2 and TRBJ1-3, with a weak D call TRBD1 (5 bases). The CDR3 totals 16 residues. Trimming left V 3 bases short and J 0 bases short, with 12 bases between. In germline, CDR1 is SGHTA, CDR2 FQGNSA. CDR3 DNA: TGTGCCAGCAGCTTGGGACGGACGAGCTCTGGAAACACCATATATTTT. Protein sequence: CASSLGRTSSGNTIYF.

For the CDR3, the DNA is TGTGCCAGCAGAGCACCGGGCTCCCCTATATATGGCTACACCTTC. This sequence encodes CASRAPGSPIYGYTF. The chain couples TRBV28 to TRBJ1-2; unclear D gene. Germline assignment: CDR1 MDHEN and CDR2 SYDVKM. V lost 6 bases to trimming and J lost 5 bases, with 19 bases between them. The CDR3 totals 15 residues.

The rearrangement joins TRBV6-1 to TRBJ2-1; 7 bases line up with TRBD2. This CDR3 spans 15 amino acids. CDR1 and CDR2 from the germline V gene are MNHNS and SASEGT. The trim removed 1 base at V and 4 bases at J, leaving 4 bases unmatched. The CDR3, as DNA: TGTGCCAGCAGTGAAGTGAGCGGGACGTACAATGAGCAGTTCTTC. Protein sequence: CASSEVSGTYNEQFF.